This T cell receptor (beta chain) was sequenced during a study of technical replicates of blood from several donors. This table comes from immunoSEQ multiplex PCR, and its TCRdb copy is limited to in-frame clones, with some not included. The table has some 80,000 clones, just over 95% seen once. Germline V CDR1 and CDR2: MGHRA, YSYEKL. Trimming cost V 1 base and J 7 bases; bases outside gene matches: 4. The length of the CDR3 is 13 residues. The V call is TRBV4-1, the J call TRBJ2-7; 7 bases line up with TRBD1. Sequenced material: T cells isolated from PBMCs. This TCR was recovered from a human donor in good health. CDR3 in amino acids: CASSQGTGREQYF. The CDR3 coding sequence is TGCGCCAGCAGCCAAGGGACAGGACGAGAGCAGTACTTC.